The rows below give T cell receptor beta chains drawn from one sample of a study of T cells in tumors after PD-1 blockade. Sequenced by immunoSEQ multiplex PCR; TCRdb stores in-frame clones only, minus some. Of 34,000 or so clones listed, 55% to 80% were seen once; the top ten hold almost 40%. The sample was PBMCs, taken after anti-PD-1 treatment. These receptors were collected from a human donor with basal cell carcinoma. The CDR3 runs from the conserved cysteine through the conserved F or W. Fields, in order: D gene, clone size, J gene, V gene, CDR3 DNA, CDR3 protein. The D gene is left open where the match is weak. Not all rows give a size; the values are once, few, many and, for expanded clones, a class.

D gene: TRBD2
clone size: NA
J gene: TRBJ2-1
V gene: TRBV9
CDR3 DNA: TGTGCCAGCAGCGTAGGTATAGCGGGGTTATCCTACAATGAGCAGTTCTTC
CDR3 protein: CASSVGIAGLSYNEQFF

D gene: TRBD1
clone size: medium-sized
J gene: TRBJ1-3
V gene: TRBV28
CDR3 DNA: TGTGCCAGCAGCCCCGGACAGGGGCCCAGCTCTGGAAACACCATATATTTT
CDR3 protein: CASSPGQGPSSGNTIYF

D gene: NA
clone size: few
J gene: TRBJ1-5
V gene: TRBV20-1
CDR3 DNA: TGCAGTGCTAGTCATGAGGCCATGGATCAGCCCCAGCATTTT
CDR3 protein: CSASHEAMDQPQHF

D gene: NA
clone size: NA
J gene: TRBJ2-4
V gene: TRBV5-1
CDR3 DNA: TGCGCCAGCAGCTTAGGGGTGGGGCACAAAAACATTCAGTACTTC
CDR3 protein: CASSLGVGHKNIQYF

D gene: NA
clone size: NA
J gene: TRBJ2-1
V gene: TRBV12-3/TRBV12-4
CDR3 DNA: TGTGCCAGCAGTTCCTTTACAGGGAGTGAGCAGTTCTTC
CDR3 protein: CASSSFTGSEQFF

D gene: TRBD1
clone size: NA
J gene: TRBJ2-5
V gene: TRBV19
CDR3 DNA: TGTGCCAGTAGTAATCCGAGAGACAGGGGGCAAGAGACCCAGTACTTC
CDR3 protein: CASSNPRDRGQETQYF

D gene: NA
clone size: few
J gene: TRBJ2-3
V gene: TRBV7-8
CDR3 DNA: TGTGCCAGCATCCAACGTCCAGGGGGCACAGATACGCAGTATTTT
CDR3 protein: CASIQRPGGTDTQYF

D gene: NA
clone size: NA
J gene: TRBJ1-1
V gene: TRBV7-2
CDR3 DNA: TGTGCCAGCAGCTTCTGGCAGAACACTGAAGCTTTCTTT
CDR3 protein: CASSFWQNTEAFF

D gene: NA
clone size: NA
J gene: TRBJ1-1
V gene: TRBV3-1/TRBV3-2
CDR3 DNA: TGTGCCAGCAGCCAAGAAAGGAACACTGAAGCTTTCTTT
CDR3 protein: CASSQERNTEAFF

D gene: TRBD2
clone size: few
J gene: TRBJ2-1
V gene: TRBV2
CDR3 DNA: TGTGCCAGCAGACTAGCGGGGGGGCCGTACAATGAGCAGTTCTTC
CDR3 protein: CASRLAGGPYNEQFF

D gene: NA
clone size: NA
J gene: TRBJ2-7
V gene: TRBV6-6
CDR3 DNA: TGTGCCAGCAGACCCAGCGGAACCTCCTACGAGCAGTACTTC
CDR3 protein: CASRPSGTSYEQYF

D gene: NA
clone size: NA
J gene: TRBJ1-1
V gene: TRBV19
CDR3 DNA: TGTGCCAGTAGTATAGCGCCTTTAAAATTAGGGACGACTGAAGCTTTCTTT
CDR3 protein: CASSIAPLKLGTTEAFF

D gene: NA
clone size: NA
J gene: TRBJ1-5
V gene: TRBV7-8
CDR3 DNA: TGTGCCAGCAGCACCTATGCAGGCGGGGGCAATCAGCCCCAGCATTTT
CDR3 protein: CASSTYAGGGNQPQHF

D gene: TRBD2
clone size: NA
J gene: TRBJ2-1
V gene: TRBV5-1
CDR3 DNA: TGCGCCAGCAGCTGGACTAGCGGGTCTCCATCCTACAATGAGCAGTTCTTC
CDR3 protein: CASSWTSGSPSYNEQFF

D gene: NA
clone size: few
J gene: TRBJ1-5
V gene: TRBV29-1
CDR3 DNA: TGCAGCGTTGCCCCCGGCCTCAATCAGCCCCAGCATTTT
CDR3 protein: CSVAPGLNQPQHF

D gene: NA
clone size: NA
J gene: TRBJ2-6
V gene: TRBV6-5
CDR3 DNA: TGTGCCAGCAGTTTTGACGGGGGCTCTGGGGCCAACGTCCTGACTTTC
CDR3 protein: CASSFDGGSGANVLTF

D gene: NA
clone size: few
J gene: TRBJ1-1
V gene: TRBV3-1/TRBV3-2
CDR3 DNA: TGTGCCAGCAGCCATGAAAGGAGGACTGAAGCTTTCTTT
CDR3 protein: CASSHERRTEAFF

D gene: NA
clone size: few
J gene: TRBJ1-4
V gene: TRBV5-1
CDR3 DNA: TGCGCCAGCAGCTTGGATGGGACTCGGAATGAAAAACTGTTTTTT
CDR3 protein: CASSLDGTRNEKLFF

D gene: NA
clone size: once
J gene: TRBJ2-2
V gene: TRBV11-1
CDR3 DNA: TGTGCCAGCAGCTTGACAGGGGAGCTGTTTTTT
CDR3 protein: CASSLTGELFF

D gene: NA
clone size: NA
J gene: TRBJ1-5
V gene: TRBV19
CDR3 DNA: TGTGCCAGTAGTATAGCCCACGGCCAGCCCCAGCATTTT
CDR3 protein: CASSIAHGQPQHF

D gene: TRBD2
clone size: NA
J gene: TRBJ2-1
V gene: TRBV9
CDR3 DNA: TGTGCCAGCAGCGTACAAATAGCGGGAAACAATGAGCAGTTCTTC
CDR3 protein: CASSVQIAGNNEQFF

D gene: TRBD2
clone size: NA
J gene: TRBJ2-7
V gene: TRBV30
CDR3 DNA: TGTGCCTGGAAGAAAAGCGGGAGATTCTACGAGCAGTACTTC
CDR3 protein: CAWKKSGRFYEQYF

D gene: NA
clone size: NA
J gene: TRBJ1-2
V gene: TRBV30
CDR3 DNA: TGTGCCTGGAGTGGGCAGGGCTATGGCTACACCTTC
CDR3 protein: CAWSGQGYGYTF

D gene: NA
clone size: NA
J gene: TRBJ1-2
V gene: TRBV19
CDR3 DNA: TGTGCCAGTAGTACCCGGGACGGCTATGGCTACACCTTC
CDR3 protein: CASSTRDGYGYTF

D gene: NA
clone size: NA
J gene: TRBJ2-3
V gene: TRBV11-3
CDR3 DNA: TGTGCCAGCAGCCAAAACGGGGGCACAGATACGCAGTATTTT
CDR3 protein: CASSQNGGTDTQYF

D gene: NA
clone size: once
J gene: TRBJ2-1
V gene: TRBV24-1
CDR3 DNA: TGTGCCACCAGTCGTGCGGGAAGCTCCTACAATGAGCAGTTCTTC
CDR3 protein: CATSRAGSSYNEQFF

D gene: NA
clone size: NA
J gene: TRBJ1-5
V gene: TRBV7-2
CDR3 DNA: TGTGCCAGCAGTCTTACCTATAGCAATCAGCCCCAGCATTTT
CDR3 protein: CASSLTYSNQPQHF

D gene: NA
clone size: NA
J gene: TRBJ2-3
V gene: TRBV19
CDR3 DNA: TGTGCCAGTAGTATGTGGGATACGCAGTATTTT
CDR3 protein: CASSMWDTQYF

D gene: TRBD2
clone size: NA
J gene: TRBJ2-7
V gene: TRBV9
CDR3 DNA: TGTGCCAGCAGCGTAGCGGCGAGCGGGAGGATATACGAGCAGTACTTC
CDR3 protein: CASSVAASGRIYEQYF

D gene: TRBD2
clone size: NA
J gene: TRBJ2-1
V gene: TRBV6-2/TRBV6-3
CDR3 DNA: TGTGCCAGCAGTTATTTGCGGGAGGGCCATGAGCAGTTCTTC
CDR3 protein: CASSYLREGHEQFF